This TCR beta chain was captured in a study of T-cell reconstitution after alpha-beta-depleted transplantation in children (dated by TCRdb to 2016 to 2018). For context, the study as a whole: Using TCR repertoire profiling, the study followed T-cell immune reconstitution in a quantitative way in children after TCRalphabeta/CD19-depleted allogeneic hematopoietic cell transplantation. What the work shows at the level of the full study, not this receptor alone: Over the following months the frequencies of hyperexpanded clones went down, and after one year T-cell counts and TCRbeta diversity were mostly credited to newly produced T cells. The apparently early alphabetaT-cell count recovery about two months after transplant was reportedly dependent on only several hundred rapidly expanded clones derived from non-depleted graft cells. In some patients, the high TCRbeta diversity seen at day 60 was put down to recipient T cells and intrathymic progenitors that had survived conditioning.

The library was built by means of PCR. The sequencer was an Illumina HiSeq 2500. Molecular barcoding was employed in the preparation of TCR libraries, with unique molecular identifiers being used to normalize TCRbeta repertoire quantification. Using fastp trimming at Q25 and MiXCR clonotype assembly, TCRdb reanalyzed the public sequencing data and kept in-frame beta chains. Every distinct CDR3 protein forms one entry, paired with its most common genes and DNA. In this sample the table shows about 980,000 distinct CDR3 sequences, around 30% of which occur a single time. The ten biggest clones cover 25% to 35% of the sample. Per the publication, the treatment or condition label means: allogeneic hematopoietic cell transplantation with graft depleted of TCRalphabeta T cells and CD19 B cells. The transplant recipients were children given TCRalphabeta/CD19-depleted allogeneic hematopoietic cell grafts.

Inclusive of the bounding cysteine and phenylalanine, the CDR3 is 16 residues long. The sequence is cut down to CDR3 DNA, 48 bases in frame from base 1. V ends up 2 bases short and J 0 bases short, with an unmatched junction base count of 5. Based on the germline V gene, the CDR1 and CDR2 sequences are SGHAT and FQNNGV. Concerning this clonotype itself: The antigen it binds to is not known. There are no base qualities to consult, and no much larger clone falls within one base.

The sample was PBMCs, mostly from graft donor cells, taken 360 days after TCRalphabeta/CD19-depleted stem cell transplant. The clonotype originates from a boy in the first two years of life who had a stem cell transplant for SCID, so the T cells may come from the graft donor. This sequence uses TRBV11-2 and TRBJ1-1, with TRBD1 matching 8 junction bases. The DNA sequence follows: TGTGCCAGCAGCTTATGGGACAGGCGGCTGAACACTGAAGCTTTCTTT. It encodes CASSLWDRRLNTEAFF.